A single sample is the source of the 24 T cell receptor beta chains below, sequenced in a study of blood T cell repertoires in COVID-19. Profiled with immunoSEQ multiplex PCR; TCRdb holds only in-frame clones, not every one. Among around 400,000 clones, about 89% were seen once, and the ten largest hold about 2.3%. The specimen was peripheral blood. The receptors stem from a woman aged 55-69 years with COVID-19, enrolled during active disease.

This clone was detected only a few times. The chain couples TRBV7-2 to TRBJ1-3; 9 bases align to TRBD1. This CDR3 is built from 15 residues. V shed 5 bases, J shed 4 bases, and the junction held 6 bases outside the gene matches. CDR1 is SGHTA and CDR2 is FQGNSA in the germline V gene. The CDR3 bases are TGTGCCAGCAGCCCTAACAGGGGGCAGGGAAACACCATATATTTT. Residues: CASSPNRGQGNTIYF.

This clone was seen a single time. This chain links TRBV10-1 with TRBJ2-1; perhaps TRBD1 as D (8 bases). The V end was cut by 0 bases, the J end by 8 bases, with 14 bases between. Germline CDR1 reads WNHNN; CDR2 reads SYGVQD (reference sequence). The CDR3 length is 15 residues. For the CDR3, the DNA is TGCGCCAGCAGTGAGTCGAGGACAGGGAGGGATGAGCAGTTCTTC. Protein: CASSESRTGRDEQFF.

The chain joins TRBV5-1 to TRBJ2-3, with TRBD1 identical over 11 bases. With V trimmed by 4 bases and J by 6 bases, 7 bases remained unmatched. The germline V gene encodes CDR1 SGHRS and CDR2 YFSETQ. This CDR3 region has 15 residues. The chain's CDR3 is CASSPAGDRGDTQYF. The CDR3 DNA sequence: TGCGCCAGCAGCCCTGCTGGGGACAGGGGGGATACGCAGTATTTT. The variable domain in full, with the rest retrieved from reference TRBV5-1 and TRBJ2-3, is KAGVTQTPRYLIKTRGQQVTLSCSPISGHRSVSWYQQTPGQGLQFLFEYFSETQRNKGNFPGRFSGRQFSNSRSEMNVSTLELGDSALYLCASSPAGDRGDTQYFGPGTRLTVL.

The V gene is TRBV14, the J gene TRBJ2-2, with 8 bases lining up with TRBD1. The germline CDR1 and CDR2 sequences are SGHDN and FVKESK. The CDR3 is made up of 15 amino acids. The V gene end was trimmed by 3 bases and the J gene end by 6 bases; junction bases not matched to a gene: 6. The CDR3 sequence is CASSQRTGLAGELFF. The CDR3 DNA reads as TGTGCCAGCAGCCAGAGGACAGGGCTTGCCGGGGAGCTGTTTTTT.

For the CDR3, the DNA is TGTGCCAGCAGCGACCTACTAGCGGGGAGTTTCGGCTCCTACAATGAGCAGTTCTTC. Amino acid sequence: CASSDLLAGSFGSYNEQFF. V is TRBV9 and J is TRBJ2-1; 10 bases align to TRBD2. The V and J ends lost 3 bases and 0 bases, in that order; junction bases with no gene match: 12. Germline-derived CDR1 and CDR2 are SGDLS and YYNGEE. The CDR3 is 19 amino acids. Complete variable domain (other parts from reference TRBV9 and TRBJ2-1): DSGVTQTPKHLITATGQRVTLRCSPRSGDLSVYWYQQSLDQGLQFLIQYYNGEERAKGNILERFSAQQFPDLHSELNLSSLELGDSALYFCASSDLLAGSFGSYNEQFFGPGTRLTVL.

The V call is TRBV6-1, the J call TRBJ1-5; 10 positions agree with TRBD1. This CDR3 has 19 residues. Germline V gives CDR1 MNHNS, CDR2 SASEGT. V dropped 2 bases and J dropped 0; count of bases not matched to a gene: 10. The CDR3 sequence: CASSERVGQGSNSNQPQHF. The CDR3 nucleotides are TGTGCCAGCAGTGAAAGGGTGGGACAGGGGTCTAATAGCAATCAGCCCCAGCATTTT.

The chain has TRBV6-4 and TRBJ2-7; TRBD2 agrees at 12 bases. Per the germline V gene, CDR1 is MRHNA and CDR2 is SNTAGT. The V and J ends lost 6 bases and 7 bases, in that order; junction bases with no gene match: 10. The CDR3 loop spans 15 amino acids. CDR3 in DNA: TGTGCCAGCAGGCTAGCGGGGGGGACCCTAAAAGAGCAGTACTTC. Translated, it gives CASRLAGGTLKEQYF.

The table lists this clone with a count of one. The chain is built from TRBV6-5 and TRBJ2-1, with TRBD1 matching over 7 bases. The CDR3 sequence is 14 residues long. Trimming cost V 5 bases and J 5 bases; bases outside gene matches: 6. The germline V gene has CDR1 MNHEY and CDR2 SVGAGI. CDR3 DNA: TGTGCCAGCAGTAACCGGGACAGAAACAATGAGCAGTTCTTC. Translation: CASSNRDRNNEQFF.

The chain joins TRBV6-5 to TRBJ1-2, with D possibly TRBD1 on 6 matching bases. The CDR3 loop spans 13 amino acids. Between the trimmed V and J ends, which lost 5 bases and 6 bases, there was a span of 13 bases. The germline V gene has CDR1 MNHEY and CDR2 SVGAGI. In DNA form, the CDR3 reads TGTGCCAGCAGTCCAGGGGTCGGAAATGGCTACACCTTC. Translation gives CASSPGVGNGYTF.

J is TRBJ2-1 and V is TRBV7-9; 9 bases fit TRBD2. This CDR3 comprises 16 residues. Germline CDR1 reads SEHNR; CDR2 reads FQNEAQ (reference sequence). V lost 1 base, J lost 8 bases, and 9 bases stayed unmatched. DNA for the CDR3: TGTGCCAGCAGCTTAGTCGGCGGGGGGGCCGGGCATGAGCAGTTCTTC. It encodes CASSLVGGGAGHEQFF.

The chain uses TRBV19 and TRBJ1-1; the match to TRBD1 covers 10 bases. This CDR3 region has 15 residues. Germline V lookup: CDR1 LNHDA, CDR2 SQIVND (reference sequence). The trim removed 6 bases at V and 7 bases at J, leaving 11 bases unmatched. The chain's CDR3 is CASSLGQGFHSEAFF. The CDR3 DNA reads as TGTGCCAGTAGCCTGGGACAGGGGTTTCATAGTGAAGCTTTCTTT.

The chain couples TRBV5-4 to TRBJ2-1; weak D call: TRBD2 (6 bases). CDR1 is SGHNT, CDR2 YYREEE, per germline (reference sequence). This CDR3 has 15 residues. With 4 bases removed from V and 1 base from J, the gap between germline ends came to 12 bases. The CDR3 protein is CASSNSGLSYNEQFF. The CDR3 DNA sequence: TGTGCCAGCAGCAACAGCGGGTTGTCCTACAATGAGCAGTTCTTC.

This clone came up a few times. The CDR3 region is CASRSLDRAYGYTF. Here the CDR3 DNA reads TGTGCCAGCAGATCTCTTGACAGGGCTTATGGCTACACCTTC. The chain carries TRBV6-5 and TRBJ1-2, with 7 bases matching TRBD1. CDR1 is MNHEY and CDR2 is SVGAGI in the germline V gene. The length of the CDR3 is 14 residues. V shed 6 bases, J shed 5 bases, and the junction held 9 bases outside the gene matches.

This sequence joins TRBV11-2 and TRBJ1-5; no firm D call. The CDR3 is 14 residues long. Germline V gene data show CDR1 as SGHAT and CDR2 as FQNNGV. V was trimmed by 5 bases and J by 2 bases, leaving 10 bases between them. This CDR3 is CASSLGDGNQPQHF. The DNA of the CDR3 is TGTGCCAGCAGCCTCGGGGATGGCAATCAGCCCCAGCATTTT. Together with reference TRBV11-2 and TRBJ1-5, the CDR3 gives the full variable domain: EAGVAQSPRYKIIEKRQSVAFWCNPISGHATLYWYQQILGQGPKLLIQFQNNGVVDDSQLPKDRFSAERLKGVDSTLKIQPAKLEDSAVYLCASSLGDGNQPQHFGDGTRLSIL.

The chain employs TRBV25-1 and TRBJ1-6, with D unclear. The germline V gene encodes CDR1 MGHDK and CDR2 SYGVNS. V lost 5 bases to trimming and J lost 3 bases, with 11 bases between them. The CDR3 has 15 residues. CDR3 bases: TGTGCCAGCAGTCGAGGAGGGAGCTATAATTCACCCCTCCACTTT. Its protein product is CASSRGGSYNSPLHF.

This chain links TRBV2 with TRBJ2-3; 7 bases agree with TRBD1. After removal of 6 bases from V and 2 bases from J, the junction contained 8 bases not matched to a gene. The CDR3 contains 15 residues. Germline CDR1 reads SNHLY; CDR2 reads FYNNEI. The CDR3 coding sequence is TGTGCCAGCAGGGGAAGAGGGGGCCACACAGATACGCAGTATTTT. Amino acid sequence: CASRGRGGHTDTQYF.

The rearrangement uses TRBV14 and TRBJ2-3; 8 nucleotides line up with TRBD2. The CDR3 contains 16 residues. V lost 1 base, J lost 4 bases, and 7 bases stayed unmatched. Germline V gives CDR1 SGHDN, CDR2 FVKESK. CDR3 loop: CASSQVGGGSADTQYF. The CDR3 nucleotides read TGTGCCAGCAGCCAAGTAGGCGGGGGGAGCGCAGATACGCAGTATTTT.

J is TRBJ2-7 and V is TRBV7-7; 12 nucleotides line up with TRBD2. The junction had 11 bases not matched to a gene; V was cut back by 5 bases and J by 3 bases. Germline values: CDR1 SSHAT, CDR2 FNYEAQ (reference sequence). This CDR3 contains 17 residues. DNA of the CDR3: TGTGCCAGCAGCCGAGGTACAACTAGCGGGGGGTTCTACGAGCAGTACTTC. This gives the protein CASSRGTTSGGFYEQYF.

The CDR3 sequence is CASSVITGNTEAFF. DNA for the CDR3: TGTGCCAGCAGTGTCATCACAGGGAACACTGAAGCTTTCTTT. This chain connects TRBV9 to TRBJ1-1, with D possibly being TRBD1 (5 bases). This CDR3 contains 14 residues. Germline CDR1 and CDR2: SGDLS and YYNGEE. V was pared by 5 bases and J by 1 base, with 12 bases between.

The rearrangement links TRBV5-5 to TRBJ2-7; the D gene is possibly TRBD2 (7 bases). Trimming removed 3 bases at V and 0 bases at J, with 13 bases between. The CDR3 sequence is 15 residues long. Germline-derived CDR1 and CDR2 are SGHKS and YYEKEE (reference sequence). CDR3 nucleotide sequence: TGTGCCAGCAGCTCGTTGGGGGGGCACTCCTACGAGCAGTACTTC. This gives the protein CASSSLGGHSYEQYF.

The chain joins TRBV3-1 (or the pseudogene TRBV3-2) to TRBJ2-5; 9 bases agree with TRBD2. CDR3 size: 14 residues. J was trimmed by 1 base and V by 4 bases; bases with no gene match: 1. The V gene's germline CDR1 is LGHDT and CDR2 YNNKEL (reference sequence). This CDR3 is CASSPRGGQETQYF. The CDR3 region has the DNA TGTGCCAGCAGCCCGCGGGGGGGCCAAGAGACCCAGTACTTC.

CDR3 residues: CAWSWWGGLADTQYF. CDR3 DNA sequence: TGTGCCTGGAGTTGGTGGGGGGGCCTAGCAGATACGCAGTATTTT. The chain links TRBV30 to TRBJ2-3, with a weak D call TRBD2 (7 bases). From germline, CDR1 is GTSNPN and CDR2 SVGIG (reference sequence). The CDR3 runs 15 residues. V gave up 2 bases and J gave up 4 bases, with 16 bases separating them.

This clone occurred a few times. The V and J genes are TRBV7-3 and TRBJ1-1; TRBD1 might be the D (5 bases). The ends were cut back, 3 bases at V and 4 bases at J, with 9 bases in the middle. Per the germline V gene, CDR1 is SGHTA and CDR2 is FQGTGA. This CDR3 is built from 13 residues. The CDR3 DNA reads TGTGCCAGCAGCTTCGGGGGTGGCACTGAAGCTTTCTTT. It yields the protein CASSFGGGTEAFF.

Of note for this clone: Other DNA sequences from this sample encode an identical CDR3 as well. This chain links TRBV19 with TRBJ1-2; D might be TRBD1 (6 bases). V was shortened by 1 base and J by 2 bases, with 8 bases between the two germline ends. Per the germline V gene, CDR1 is LNHDA and CDR2 is SQIVND (reference sequence). CDR3 length: 14 amino acids. The CDR3 region has the DNA TGTGCCAGTAGTATAGGTCAGGGGAACTATGGCTACACCTTC. It yields the protein CASSIGQGNYGYTF.